Below are 15 T cell receptor beta chains sequenced from a single sample in a study of shared clonotypes between healthy human individuals. Clones were sequenced by immunoSEQ multiplex PCR, and TCRdb holds only the in-frame ones, with some missing. Here the sample spans about 300,000 clones, roughly 70% being singletons. The specimen sequenced was memory CD4+ T cells sorted from blood. Subset described: CD45RA-negative fraction. These receptors originate from a man aged 25-45 years in good health.

The V and J genes are TRBV2 and TRBJ2-1; D is unclear. V was pared by 2 bases and J by 8 bases, with 10 bases between. CDR3 length: 13 amino acids. The germline V gene encodes CDR1 SNHLY and CDR2 FYNNEI. The CDR3 region has the DNA TGTGCCAGCAGTGAAAAGGTGACTTATGAGCAGTTCTTC. It encodes CASSEKVTYEQFF.

This sequence joins TRBV29-1 and TRBJ2-1; TRBD1 might be the D (6 bases). Trimming removed 2 bases from V and 9 bases from J, with 8 bases in between. The CDR3 is made up of 11 amino acids. Germline V gene data show CDR1 as SQVTM and CDR2 as ANQGSEA. For the CDR3, the DNA is TGCAGCGTTGAAACAGGGAGTGAGCAGTTCTTC. Residues: CSVETGSEQFF.

The chain employs TRBV9 and TRBJ2-7, with 7 positions matching TRBD1. There are 14 residues in the CDR3. Germline trimming cut 7 bases from V and 6 bases from J; bases unmatched to any gene: 13. Germline assignment: CDR1 SGDLS and CDR2 YYNGEE. The CDR3, as DNA: TGTGCCAGCTCACCGGGCAGGGGGTCTTTCGAGCAGTACTTC. Encoded protein: CASSPGRGSFEQYF.

J is TRBJ2-3 and V is TRBV10-1, with 7 bases that match TRBD2. The V gene's germline CDR1 is WNHNN and CDR2 SYGVQD (reference sequence). V lost 8 bases and J lost 4; bases outside the gene matches: 21. This CDR3 region has 18 residues. The CDR3 DNA follows: TGCGCCAGCCCGGCCGTCATCGTGATGGCGGGAGCCGCAGATACGCAGTATTTT. Translating gives CASPAVIVMAGAADTQYF.

This clone was seen once. The chain has TRBV2 and TRBJ2-1; weak D call: TRBD2 (5 bases). V was trimmed by 6 bases and J by 0 bases, leaving 12 bases between them. This CDR3 spans 15 amino acids. Germline CDR1 is SNHLY and CDR2 is FYNNEI. CDR3 loop: CASSTSLSSYNEQFF. The CDR3 nucleotides read TGTGCCAGCAGCACTAGTCTAAGCTCCTACAATGAGCAGTTCTTC.

This clone was observed at least ten times. The genes are TRBV2 and TRBJ2-5; D is possibly TRBD1 (5 bases). This CDR3 has 12 amino acids. The V gene lost 6 bases and the J gene lost 2 bases, with 7 bases spanning the gap. Germline V gene lookup returns CDR1 SNHLY and CDR2 FYNNEI. DNA for the CDR3: TGTGCCAGCAGAAGACAGCAAGAGACCCAGTACTTC. This codes for CASRRQQETQYF.

The genes are TRBV6-1 and TRBJ2-7; D is ambiguous. This CDR3 is built from 11 residues. With 4 bases removed from V and 4 bases from J, the gap between germline ends came to 5 bases. The germline CDR1 and CDR2 sequences are MNHNS and SASEGT. The CDR3 sequence is CASSGMYEQYF. CDR3 nucleotides: TGTGCCAGCAGTGGCATGTACGAGCAGTACTTC.

This chain connects TRBV7-7 to TRBJ2-7, with D unclear. V shed 3 bases and J shed 6 bases, with 15 bases lying between them. The CDR3 has 14 amino acids. Germline loops: CDR1 SSHAT, CDR2 FNYEAQ (reference sequence). The CDR3 loop reads CASSLGTAVGEQYF. CDR3 coding DNA: TGTGCCAGCAGCTTGGGAACAGCAGTCGGCGAGCAGTACTTC.

This chain uses TRBV6-5 with TRBJ2-2; TRBD2 agrees at 12 bases. Losses at the gene ends were 5 bases for V and 8 bases for J; bases not matched to a gene: 3. This CDR3 has 14 residues. Germline CDR1 reads MNHEY; CDR2 reads SVGAGI. CDR3 bases: TGTGCCAGCAGTCGACTAGCGGGAGCAGGGGAGCTGTTTTTT. Encoded protein: CASSRLAGAGELFF.

The chain joins TRBV27 to TRBJ2-7; TRBD2 matches 9 bases. The CDR3 extends over 16 amino acids. CDR1 and CDR2 from the germline V gene are MNHEY and SMNVEV (reference sequence). The junction had 10 bases not matched to a gene; V was cut back by 6 bases and J by 1 base. Written as DNA, the CDR3 is TGTGCCAGCAGGCGGGGGGGGCCGGGAGAGTCCTACGAGCAGTACTTC. It specifies CASRRGGPGESYEQYF.

The sample holds a few counts of this clone. The CDR3 DNA reads TGCGCCAGCAGCCAAGTAGCAGGGGGCAGGTACGAGCAGTACTTC. It codes for CASSQVAGGRYEQYF. The J gene is TRBJ2-7, the V gene TRBV4-1; the match to TRBD1 covers 8 bases. Germline V gene lookup returns CDR1 MGHRA and CDR2 YSYEKL. The CDR3 consists of 15 residues. V shed 1 base and J 4 bases; nucleotides not matched to a gene: 6.

In its sample, this clone was seen a few times. The chain combines TRBV2 with TRBJ1-4; the D is unclear. V shed 0 bases and J shed 0 bases, with 5 bases lying between them. In germline, CDR1 is SNHLY, CDR2 FYNNEI. The CDR3 runs 15 residues. The CDR3 loop reads CASSEALTTNEKLFF. As DNA, the CDR3 is TGTGCCAGCAGTGAAGCGCTTACAACTAATGAAAAACTGTTTTTT. Together with reference TRBV2 and TRBJ1-4, the CDR3 gives the full variable domain: EPEVTQTPSHQVTQMGQEVILRCVPISNHLYFYWYRQILGQKVEFLVSFYNNEISEKSEIFDDQFSVERPDGSNFTLKIRSTKLEDSAMYFCASSEALTTNEKLFFGSGTQLSVL.

This clone showed up just once. The gene calls are TRBV18 and TRBJ2-7, with D possibly matching TRBD1 (6 bases). The CDR3 sequence is 14 residues long. The germline V gene has CDR1 KGHSH and CDR2 LQKENI. V shed 0 bases and J shed 4 bases, with 10 bases lying between them. The CDR3 nucleotides are TGTGCCAGCTCACCACCGGGACAAATGTACGAGCAGTACTTC. Its protein product is CASSPPGQMYEQYF.

This rearrangement joins TRBV15 to TRBJ1-2, with 7 bases lining up with TRBD1. CDR1 is LNHNV, CDR2 YYDKDF, per germline (reference sequence). This CDR3 spans 16 amino acids. V lost 2 bases and J lost 2; bases outside the gene matches: 8. CDR3: CATSRPETGYNYGYTF. In DNA, the CDR3 is TGTGCCACCAGCAGACCAGAGACAGGGTACAACTATGGCTACACCTTC.

The sample holds a few counts of this clone. This sequence joins TRBV19 and TRBJ2-2; D is ambiguous. V lost 4 bases and J lost 3, with 9 bases in between. Germline V gives CDR1 LNHDA, CDR2 SQIVND (reference sequence). This CDR3 is built from 14 residues. CDR3 nucleotide sequence: TGTGCCAGTAGTAAGAACAGTGACACCGGGGAGCTGTTTTTT. This translates into CASSKNSDTGELFF. Together with reference TRBV19 and TRBJ2-2, the CDR3 gives the full variable domain: DGGITQSPKYLFRKEGQNVTLSCEQNLNHDAMYWYRQDPGQGLRLIYYSQIVNDFQKGDIAEGYSVSREKKESFPLTVTSAQKNPTAFYLCASSKNSDTGELFFGEGSRLTVL.